These T cell receptor beta chains were read from a single sample in a study of technical replicates of blood from several donors. Only in-frame clones appear in the TCRdb table, and some are missing; sequencing was by immunoSEQ multiplex PCR. Seen here are approximately 81,000 clones, 75% to 90% observed once, and the top ten hold roughly 4%. The sequenced sample consisted of PBMCs. These receptor sequences come from a human donor in good health. Some clones in this sample may be carry-over from other donors' samples. CDR3s include the opening cysteine and the closing phenylalanine or tryptophan. A D gene is named only where the DNA matches it firmly. The size of a clone is reported for some rows only, either as once, few or many, or as a class for expanded clones.

clone_size: NA; cdr3_length: 17; j_call: TRBJ2-7; v_call: TRBV5-1; d_call: TRBD2; cdr3_aa: CASSLAWRENRAVEQYF; cdr3_nt: TGCGCCAGCAGCTTGGCCTGGCGGGAGAATCGGGCGGTCGAGCAGTACTTC
clone_size: NA; cdr3_length: 18; j_call: TRBJ1-5; v_call: TRBV21-1; d_call: NA; cdr3_aa: CASYTVNRRTDSNQPQHF; cdr3_nt: TGTGCCAGCTACACCGTAAATCGACGGACAGATAGCAATCAGCCCCAGCATTTT
clone_size: NA; cdr3_length: 15; j_call: TRBJ1-2; v_call: TRBV28; d_call: NA; cdr3_aa: CASRTPQGLINGYTF; cdr3_nt: TGTGCCAGCAGAACCCCACAGGGTTTGATTAACGGCTACACCTTC
clone_size: few; cdr3_length: 19; j_call: TRBJ2-5; v_call: TRBV14; d_call: TRBD1; cdr3_aa: CASSPDILTGMMYQETQYF; cdr3_nt: TGTGCCAGCAGCCCAGATATTCTGACAGGGATGATGTACCAAGAGACCCAGTACTTC
clone_size: NA; cdr3_length: 16; j_call: TRBJ2-2; v_call: TRBV6-5; d_call: NA; cdr3_aa: CASSSPGLAAPGELFF; cdr3_nt: TGTGCCAGCAGTTCCCCCGGTTTAGCGGCGCCCGGGGAGCTGTTTTTT
clone_size: NA; cdr3_length: 13; j_call: TRBJ1-2; v_call: TRBV6-5; d_call: NA; cdr3_aa: CASRTSREGGYTF; cdr3_nt: TGTGCCAGCAGGACTTCCAGGGAGGGGGGCTACACCTTC
clone_size: NA; cdr3_length: 17; j_call: TRBJ2-1; v_call: TRBV5-4; d_call: TRBD2; cdr3_aa: CASSPGSGVGTYNEQFF; cdr3_nt: TGTGCCAGCAGCCCTGGGAGCGGGGTAGGAACATACAATGAGCAGTTCTTC
clone_size: NA; cdr3_length: 11; j_call: TRBJ2-7; v_call: TRBV6-1; d_call: NA; cdr3_aa: CASPGSYEQYF; cdr3_nt: TGTGCCAGCCCAGGGTCCTACGAGCAGTACTTC
clone_size: few; cdr3_length: 14; j_call: TRBJ1-1; v_call: TRBV25-1; d_call: TRBD1; cdr3_aa: CASSAYRGGTEAFF; cdr3_nt: TGTGCCAGCAGTGCGTACAGGGGTGGCACTGAAGCTTTCTTT
clone_size: once; cdr3_length: 16; j_call: TRBJ1-2; v_call: TRBV25-1; d_call: NA; cdr3_aa: CASSEYPGCRDLGYTF; cdr3_nt: TGTGCCAGCAGTGAATATCCGGGCTGCCGGGACTTAGGCTACACCTTC
clone_size: NA; cdr3_length: 12; j_call: TRBJ1-5; v_call: TRBV9; d_call: NA; cdr3_aa: CASSRGGQPQHF; cdr3_nt: TGTGCCAGCAGTCGAGGGGGACAGCCCCAGCATTTT
clone_size: NA; cdr3_length: 13; j_call: TRBJ2-7; v_call: TRBV5-1; d_call: TRBD2; cdr3_aa: CASNSGGPYEQYF; cdr3_nt: TGCGCCAGTAATAGCGGGGGGCCCTACGAGCAGTACTTC
clone_size: NA; cdr3_length: 14; j_call: TRBJ1-1; v_call: TRBV6-5; d_call: NA; cdr3_aa: CASRRSVRGTEAFF; cdr3_nt: TGTGCCAGCAGGCGTTCCGTCCGGGGCACTGAAGCTTTCTTT
clone_size: NA; cdr3_length: 15; j_call: TRBJ1-5; v_call: TRBV27; d_call: TRBD1; cdr3_aa: CASSLNRGGNQPQHF; cdr3_nt: TGTGCCAGCAGTCTAAACAGGGGCGGGAATCAGCCCCAGCATTTT
clone_size: NA; cdr3_length: 12; j_call: TRBJ2-7; v_call: TRBV6-6; d_call: NA; cdr3_aa: CASSYRDYEQYF; cdr3_nt: TGTGCCAGCAGTTACCGGGATTACGAGCAGTACTTC
clone_size: NA; cdr3_length: 15; j_call: TRBJ1-5; v_call: TRBV6-5; d_call: TRBD1; cdr3_aa: CASSYSSGGNQPQHF; cdr3_nt: TGTGCCAGCAGTTACTCATCAGGGGGGAATCAGCCCCAGCATTTT
clone_size: few; cdr3_length: 13; j_call: TRBJ2-1; v_call: TRBV30; d_call: TRBD1; cdr3_aa: CASGGRSYNEQFF; cdr3_nt: TGTGCCTCAGGGGGTCGCTCCTACAATGAGCAGTTCTTC
clone_size: once; cdr3_length: 15; j_call: TRBJ1-2; v_call: TRBV9; d_call: TRBD1; cdr3_aa: CASSVDGTGSYGYTF; cdr3_nt: TGTGCCAGCAGCGTAGATGGGACAGGAAGCTATGGCTACACCTTC
clone_size: few; cdr3_length: 21; j_call: TRBJ1-5; v_call: TRBV4-1; d_call: TRBD1; cdr3_aa: CASSQGPLLRTGIEPNQPQHF; cdr3_nt: TGCGCCAGCAGCCAAGGCCCCCTCCTGAGGACAGGCATAGAGCCGAATCAGCCCCAGCATTTT
clone_size: NA; cdr3_length: 18; j_call: TRBJ2-2; v_call: TRBV6-1; d_call: NA; cdr3_aa: CASSEGSRYDLNTGELFF; cdr3_nt: TGTGCCAGCAGTGAAGGTAGCCGGTACGACTTGAACACCGGGGAGCTGTTTTTT
clone_size: NA; cdr3_length: 11; j_call: TRBJ2-1; v_call: TRBV27; d_call: NA; cdr3_aa: CASRVRSVEFF; cdr3_nt: TGTGCCAGCAGAGTCCGTAGTGTGGAGTTCTTC
clone_size: once; cdr3_length: 17; j_call: TRBJ2-5; v_call: TRBV7-9; d_call: TRBD2; cdr3_aa: CASSTGTSGGYQETQYF; cdr3_nt: TGTGCCAGCAGCACAGGGACTAGCGGGGGCTACCAAGAGACCCAGTACTTC
clone_size: NA; cdr3_length: 16; j_call: TRBJ2-5; v_call: TRBV7-9; d_call: TRBD2; cdr3_aa: CASSPGLAGGLETQYF; cdr3_nt: TGTGCCAGCAGCCCCGGACTAGCGGGGGGGTTGGAGACCCAGTACTTC
clone_size: NA; cdr3_length: 14; j_call: TRBJ2-7; v_call: TRBV18; d_call: TRBD2; cdr3_aa: CASSLAGVLYEQYF; cdr3_nt: TGTGCCAGCTCACTAGCGGGGGTGTTGTACGAGCAGTACTTC
clone_size: NA; cdr3_length: 15; j_call: TRBJ2-7; v_call: TRBV18; d_call: NA; cdr3_aa: CASSPVLTAGLEQYF; cdr3_nt: TGTGCCAGCTCACCAGTATTAACGGCGGGCCTCGAGCAGTACTTC
clone_size: NA; cdr3_length: 13; j_call: TRBJ2-5; v_call: TRBV30; d_call: NA; cdr3_aa: CAWSPLVEETQYF; cdr3_nt: TGTGCCTGGAGCCCTCTAGTGGAAGAGACCCAGTACTTC
clone_size: NA; cdr3_length: 17; j_call: TRBJ2-7; v_call: TRBV7-6; d_call: TRBD2; cdr3_aa: CASSLAGWEAGTYEQYF; cdr3_nt: TGTGCCAGCAGCTTAGCGGGTTGGGAAGCGGGGACCTACGAGCAGTACTTC
clone_size: NA; cdr3_length: 13; j_call: TRBJ2-7; v_call: TRBV2; d_call: TRBD2; cdr3_aa: CASGREGRYEQYF; cdr3_nt: TGTGCCAGCGGACGGGAGGGCCGGTACGAGCAGTACTTC
clone_size: NA; cdr3_length: 15; j_call: TRBJ2-3; v_call: TRBV14; d_call: NA; cdr3_aa: CASSRQLSSTDTQYF; cdr3_nt: TGTGCCAGCAGCCGCCAACTTTCTAGCACAGATACGCAGTATTTT
clone_size: NA; cdr3_length: 15; j_call: TRBJ1-6; v_call: TRBV30; d_call: NA; cdr3_aa: CAWSVRGGLRSPLHF; cdr3_nt: TGTGCCTGGAGTGTACGGGGGGGATTGAGGTCACCCCTCCACTTT
clone_size: NA; cdr3_length: 16; j_call: TRBJ2-1; v_call: TRBV7-2; d_call: TRBD2; cdr3_aa: CASSRKRSGSYNEQFF; cdr3_nt: TGTGCCAGCAGCCGCAAACGGAGCGGGAGTTACAATGAGCAGTTCTTC
clone_size: few; cdr3_length: 12; j_call: TRBJ1-1; v_call: TRBV7-9; d_call: NA; cdr3_aa: CASSIWGDEAFF; cdr3_nt: TGTGCCAGCAGCATCTGGGGGGATGAAGCTTTCTTT
clone_size: once; cdr3_length: 15; j_call: TRBJ2-3; v_call: TRBV6-1; d_call: TRBD2; cdr3_aa: CASTSLAGESDTQYF; cdr3_nt: TGTGCCAGCACATCTCTAGCGGGAGAATCAGATACGCAGTATTTT
clone_size: few; cdr3_length: 13; j_call: TRBJ1-2; v_call: TRBV7-2; d_call: NA; cdr3_aa: CASSYRGGYGYTF; cdr3_nt: TGTGCCAGCAGTTACCGAGGGGGCTATGGCTACACCTTC
clone_size: NA; cdr3_length: 17; j_call: TRBJ2-5; v_call: TRBV4-1; d_call: NA; cdr3_aa: CASSQGPAMAGWETQYF; cdr3_nt: TGCGCCAGCAGCCAAGGCCCTGCAATGGCGGGATGGGAGACCCAGTACTTC
clone_size: NA; cdr3_length: 15; j_call: TRBJ1-2; v_call: TRBV7-2; d_call: NA; cdr3_aa: CASRPGGPLSHGYTF; cdr3_nt: TGTGCCAGCAGACCCGGGGGACCTCTGTCCCATGGCTACACCTTC
clone_size: NA; cdr3_length: 15; j_call: TRBJ2-3; v_call: TRBV4-3; d_call: NA; cdr3_aa: CASSQGWGPSETQYF; cdr3_nt: TGCGCCAGCAGCCAAGGGTGGGGCCCTTCAGAGACGCAGTATTTT
clone_size: NA; cdr3_length: 16; j_call: TRBJ2-2; v_call: TRBV7-2; d_call: TRBD2; cdr3_aa: CASSFPSGSSTGELFF; cdr3_nt: TGTGCCAGCAGCTTCCCTAGCGGGAGCAGCACCGGGGAGCTGTTTTTT
clone_size: NA; cdr3_length: 13; j_call: TRBJ1-1; v_call: TRBV7-2; d_call: NA; cdr3_aa: CASSLDRNTEAFF; cdr3_nt: TGTGCCAGCAGCTTAGACAGGAACACTGAAGCTTTCTTT
clone_size: NA; cdr3_length: 17; j_call: TRBJ1-1; v_call: TRBV19; d_call: TRBD1; cdr3_aa: CASSRFGQGARSTEAFF; cdr3_nt: TGTGCCAGTAGTAGATTTGGGCAGGGGGCGCGGAGCACTGAAGCTTTCTTT
clone_size: NA; cdr3_length: 13; j_call: TRBJ2-7; v_call: TRBV5-4; d_call: NA; cdr3_aa: CASSLFRTYEQYF; cdr3_nt: TGTGCCAGCAGCTTATTTAGAACCTACGAGCAGTACTTC
clone_size: NA; cdr3_length: 16; j_call: TRBJ2-3; v_call: TRBV2; d_call: TRBD1; cdr3_aa: CASSGLPTGGSDTQYF; cdr3_nt: TGTGCCAGCAGTGGTCTCCCGACAGGGGGCTCTGATACGCAGTATTTT